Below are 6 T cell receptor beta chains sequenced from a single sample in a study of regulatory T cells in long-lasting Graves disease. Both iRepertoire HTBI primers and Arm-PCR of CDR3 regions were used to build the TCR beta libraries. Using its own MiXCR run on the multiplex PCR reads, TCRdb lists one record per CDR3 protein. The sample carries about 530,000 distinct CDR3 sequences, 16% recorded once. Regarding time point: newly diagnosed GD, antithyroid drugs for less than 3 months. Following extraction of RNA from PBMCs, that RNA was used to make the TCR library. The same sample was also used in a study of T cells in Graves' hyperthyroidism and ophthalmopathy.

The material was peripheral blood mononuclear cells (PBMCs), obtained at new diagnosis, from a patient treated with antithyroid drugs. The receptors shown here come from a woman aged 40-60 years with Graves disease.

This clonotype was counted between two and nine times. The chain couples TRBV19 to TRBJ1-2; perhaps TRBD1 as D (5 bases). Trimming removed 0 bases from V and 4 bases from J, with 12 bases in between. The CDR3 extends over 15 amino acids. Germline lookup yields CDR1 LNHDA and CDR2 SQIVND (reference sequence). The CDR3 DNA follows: TGTGCCAGTAGTATAGATTGGGGGTCCGTCTATGGCTACACCTTC. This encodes CASSIDWGSVYGYTF.

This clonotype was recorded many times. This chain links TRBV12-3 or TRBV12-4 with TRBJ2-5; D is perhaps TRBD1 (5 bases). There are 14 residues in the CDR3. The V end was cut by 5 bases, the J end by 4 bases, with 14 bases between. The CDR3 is CASSPEPRGETQYF. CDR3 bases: TGTGCCAGCAGTCCGGAACCAAGGGGAGAGACCCAGTACTTC.

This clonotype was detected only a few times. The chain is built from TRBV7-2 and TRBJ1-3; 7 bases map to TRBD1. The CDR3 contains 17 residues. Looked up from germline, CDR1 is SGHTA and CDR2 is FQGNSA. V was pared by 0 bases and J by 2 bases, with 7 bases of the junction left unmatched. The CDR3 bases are TGTGCCAGCAGCTTAGCTTTCGCAGGGGGGACTGGAAACACCATATATTTT. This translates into CASSLAFAGGTGNTIYF.

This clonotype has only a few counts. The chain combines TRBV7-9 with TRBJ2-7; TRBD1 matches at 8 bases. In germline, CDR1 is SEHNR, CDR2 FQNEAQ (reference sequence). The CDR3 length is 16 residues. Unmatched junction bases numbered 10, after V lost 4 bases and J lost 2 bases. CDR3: CASSSTTGVSAYEQYF. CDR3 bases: TGTGCCAGCAGCTCCACGACAGGGGTTAGTGCCTACGAGCAGTACTTC.

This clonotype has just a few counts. CDR3 in amino acids: CASSQGGQPYEQYF. The CDR3 DNA sequence: TGCGCCAGCAGCCAAGGGGGCCAACCCTACGAGCAGTACTTC. The rearrangement uses TRBV4-1 and TRBJ2-7; weak D call: TRBD1 (5 bases). CDR3 length equals 14 residues. The germline gives CDR1 MGHRA, CDR2 YSYEKL. The ends were cut back, 1 base at V and 2 bases at J, with 9 bases in the middle.

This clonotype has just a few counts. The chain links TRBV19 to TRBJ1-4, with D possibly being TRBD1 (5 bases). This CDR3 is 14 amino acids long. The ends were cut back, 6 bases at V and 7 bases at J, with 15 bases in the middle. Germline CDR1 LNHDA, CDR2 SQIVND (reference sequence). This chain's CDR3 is CASSGQGRREKLFF. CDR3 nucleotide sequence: TGTGCCAGTAGCGGTCAGGGACGTCGTGAAAAACTGTTTTTT.